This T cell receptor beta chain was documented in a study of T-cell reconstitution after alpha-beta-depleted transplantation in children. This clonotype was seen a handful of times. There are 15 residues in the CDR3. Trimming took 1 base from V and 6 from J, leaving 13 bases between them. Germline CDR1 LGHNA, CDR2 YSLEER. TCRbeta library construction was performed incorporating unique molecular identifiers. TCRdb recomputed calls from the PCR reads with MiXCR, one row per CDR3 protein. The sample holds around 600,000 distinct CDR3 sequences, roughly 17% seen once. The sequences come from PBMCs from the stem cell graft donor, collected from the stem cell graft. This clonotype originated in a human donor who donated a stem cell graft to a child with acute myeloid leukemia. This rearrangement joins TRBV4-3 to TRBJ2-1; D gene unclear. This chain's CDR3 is CASSQVARQFNEQFF. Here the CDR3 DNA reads TGCGCCAGCAGCCAAGTGGCCCGGCAGTTCAATGAGCAGTTCTTC.